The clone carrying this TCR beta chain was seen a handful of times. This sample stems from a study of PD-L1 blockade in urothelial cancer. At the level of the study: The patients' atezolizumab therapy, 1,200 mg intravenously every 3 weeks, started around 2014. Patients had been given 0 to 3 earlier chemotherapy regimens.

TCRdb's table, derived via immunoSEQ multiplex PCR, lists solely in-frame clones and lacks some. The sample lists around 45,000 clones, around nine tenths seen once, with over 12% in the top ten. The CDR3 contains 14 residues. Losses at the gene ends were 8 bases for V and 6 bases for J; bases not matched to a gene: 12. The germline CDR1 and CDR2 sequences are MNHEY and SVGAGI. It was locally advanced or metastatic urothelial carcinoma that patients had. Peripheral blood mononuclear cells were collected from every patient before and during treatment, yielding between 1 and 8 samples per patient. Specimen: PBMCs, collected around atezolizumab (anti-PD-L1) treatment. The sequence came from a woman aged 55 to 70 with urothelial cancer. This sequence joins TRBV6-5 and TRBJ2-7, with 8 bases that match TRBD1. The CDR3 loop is CASASGTGFVEQYF. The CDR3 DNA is TGTGCCAGCGCCTCCGGGACAGGTTTCGTCGAGCAGTACTTC.